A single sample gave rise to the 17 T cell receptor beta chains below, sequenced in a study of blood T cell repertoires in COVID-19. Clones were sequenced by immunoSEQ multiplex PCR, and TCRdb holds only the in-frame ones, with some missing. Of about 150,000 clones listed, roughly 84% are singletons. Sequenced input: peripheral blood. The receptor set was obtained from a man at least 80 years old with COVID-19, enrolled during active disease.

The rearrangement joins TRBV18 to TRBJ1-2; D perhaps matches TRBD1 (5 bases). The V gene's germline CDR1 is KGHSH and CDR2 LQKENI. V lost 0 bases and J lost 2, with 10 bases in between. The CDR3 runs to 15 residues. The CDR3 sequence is CASSPPSGQNYGYTF. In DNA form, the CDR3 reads TGTGCCAGCTCACCACCGTCAGGGCAGAACTATGGCTACACCTTC.

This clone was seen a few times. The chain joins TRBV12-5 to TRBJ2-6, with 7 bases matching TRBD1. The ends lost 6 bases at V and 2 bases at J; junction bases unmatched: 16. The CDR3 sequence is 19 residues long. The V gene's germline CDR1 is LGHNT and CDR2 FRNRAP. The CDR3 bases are TGTGCTAGTGGCCCCTCCCCGGGACAGACGATGCCTGGGGCCAACGTCCTGACTTTC. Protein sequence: CASGPSPGQTMPGANVLTF.

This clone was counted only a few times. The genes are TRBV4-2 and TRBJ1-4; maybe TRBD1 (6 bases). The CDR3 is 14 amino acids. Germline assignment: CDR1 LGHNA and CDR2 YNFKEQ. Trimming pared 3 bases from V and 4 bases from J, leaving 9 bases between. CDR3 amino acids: CASSQLQGNEKLFF. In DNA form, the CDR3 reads TGTGCCAGCAGCCAGTTACAGGGTAATGAAAAACTGTTTTTT.

The CDR3 loop reads CASSLEVGGFEQYF. The CDR3 bases are TGTGCCAGCAGCTTAGAGGTGGGGGGTTTCGAGCAGTACTTC. This chain uses TRBV7-2 with TRBJ2-7; D is possibly TRBD2 (6 bases). CDR1 is SGHTA and CDR2 is FQGNSA in the germline V gene. There are 14 residues in the CDR3. Deletions cut 1 base from V and 6 bases from J, with 13 bases between.

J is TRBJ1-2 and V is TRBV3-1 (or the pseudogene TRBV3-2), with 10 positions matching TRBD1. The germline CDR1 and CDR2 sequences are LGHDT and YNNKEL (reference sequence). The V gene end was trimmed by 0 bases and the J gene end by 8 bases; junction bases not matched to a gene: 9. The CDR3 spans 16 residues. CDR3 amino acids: CASSQDLGTGDRGYTF. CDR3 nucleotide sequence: TGTGCCAGCAGCCAAGATCTAGGGACAGGGGACAGGGGCTACACCTTC.

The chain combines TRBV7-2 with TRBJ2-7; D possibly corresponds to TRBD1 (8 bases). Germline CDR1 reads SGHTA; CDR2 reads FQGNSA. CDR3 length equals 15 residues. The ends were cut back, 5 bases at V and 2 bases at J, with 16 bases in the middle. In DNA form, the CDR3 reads TGTGCCAGCAGCACGCGGGGGACAGGTCCCTACGAGCAGTACTTC. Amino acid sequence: CASSTRGTGPYEQYF. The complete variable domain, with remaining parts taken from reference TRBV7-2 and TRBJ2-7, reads GAGVSQSPSNKVTEKGKDVELRCDPISGHTALYWYRQSLGQGLEFLIYFQGNSAPDKSGLPSDRFSAERTGGSVSTLTIQRTQQEDSAVYLCASSTRGTGPYEQYFGPGTRLTVT.

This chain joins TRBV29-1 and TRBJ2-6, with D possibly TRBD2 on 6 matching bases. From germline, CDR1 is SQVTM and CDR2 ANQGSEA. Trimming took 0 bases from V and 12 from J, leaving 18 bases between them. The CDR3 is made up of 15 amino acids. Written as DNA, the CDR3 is TGCAGCGTTGAAGATCTTCGGGGCTACGGGGGCGTCCTGACTTTC. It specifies CSVEDLRGYGGVLTF.

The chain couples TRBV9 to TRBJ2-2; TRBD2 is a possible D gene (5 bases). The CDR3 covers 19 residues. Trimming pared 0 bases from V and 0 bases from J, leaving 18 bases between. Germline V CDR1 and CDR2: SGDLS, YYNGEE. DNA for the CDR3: TGTGCCAGCAGCGTAGATTTCCTCGCGACTACCTCGAACACCGGGGAGCTGTTTTTT. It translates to CASSVDFLATTSNTGELFF.

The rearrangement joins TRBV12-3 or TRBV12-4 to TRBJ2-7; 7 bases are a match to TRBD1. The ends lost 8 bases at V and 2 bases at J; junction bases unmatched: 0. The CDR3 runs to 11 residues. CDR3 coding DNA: TGTGCCAGCCAGGGGGCCTACGAGCAGTACTTC. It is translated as CASQGAYEQYF.

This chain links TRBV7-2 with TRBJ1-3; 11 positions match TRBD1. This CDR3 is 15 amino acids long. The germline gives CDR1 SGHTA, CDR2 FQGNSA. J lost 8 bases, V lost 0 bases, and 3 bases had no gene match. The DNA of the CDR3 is TGTGCCAGCAGCTTAGCGGGGGACAGGGGGTACACCATATATTTT. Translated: CASSLAGDRGYTIYF. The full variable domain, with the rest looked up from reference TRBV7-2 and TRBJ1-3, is GAGVSQSPSNKVTEKGKDVELRCDPISGHTALYWYRQSLGQGLEFLIYFQGNSAPDKSGLPSDRFSAERTGGSVSTLTIQRTQQEDSAVYLCASSLAGDRGYTIYFGEGSWLTVV.

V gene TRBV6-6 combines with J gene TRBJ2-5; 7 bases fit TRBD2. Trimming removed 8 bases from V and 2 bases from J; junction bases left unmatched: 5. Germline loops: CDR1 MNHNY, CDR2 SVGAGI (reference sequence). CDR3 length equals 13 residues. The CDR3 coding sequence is TGTGCCAGCGTCGGGACTACACAAGAGACCCAGTACTTC. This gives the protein CASVGTTQETQYF.

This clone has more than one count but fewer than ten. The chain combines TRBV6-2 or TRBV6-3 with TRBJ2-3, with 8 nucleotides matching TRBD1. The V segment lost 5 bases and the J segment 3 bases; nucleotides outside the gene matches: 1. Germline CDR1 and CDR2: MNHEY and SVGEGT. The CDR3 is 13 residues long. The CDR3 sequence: CASSTGGTDTQYF. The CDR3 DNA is TGTGCCAGCAGTACAGGGGGGACAGATACGCAGTATTTT.

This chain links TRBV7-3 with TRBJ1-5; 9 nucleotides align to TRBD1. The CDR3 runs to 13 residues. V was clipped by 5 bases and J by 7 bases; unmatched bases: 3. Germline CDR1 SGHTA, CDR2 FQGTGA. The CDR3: CASSTDRGQPQHF. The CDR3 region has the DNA TGTGCCAGCAGCACGGACAGGGGCCAGCCCCAGCATTTT.

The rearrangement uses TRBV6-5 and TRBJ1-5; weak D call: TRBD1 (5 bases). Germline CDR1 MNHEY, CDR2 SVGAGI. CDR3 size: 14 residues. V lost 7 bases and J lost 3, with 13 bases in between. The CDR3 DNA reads TGTGCCAGCAATGTGGGGGGAATCAATCAGCCCCAGCATTTT. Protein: CASNVGGINQPQHF.

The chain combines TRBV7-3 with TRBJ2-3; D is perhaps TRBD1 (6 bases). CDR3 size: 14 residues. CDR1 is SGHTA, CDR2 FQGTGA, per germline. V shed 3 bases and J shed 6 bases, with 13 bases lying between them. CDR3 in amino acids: CASSFGGATDTQYF. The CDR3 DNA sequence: TGTGCCAGCAGCTTTGGGGGCGCGACGGATACGCAGTATTTT. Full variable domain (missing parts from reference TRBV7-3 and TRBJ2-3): GAGVSQTPSNKVTEKGKYVELRCDPISGHTALYWYRQSLGQGPEFLIYFQGTGAADDSGLPNDRFFAVRPEGSVSTLKIQRTERGDSAVYLCASSFGGATDTQYFGPGTRLTVL.

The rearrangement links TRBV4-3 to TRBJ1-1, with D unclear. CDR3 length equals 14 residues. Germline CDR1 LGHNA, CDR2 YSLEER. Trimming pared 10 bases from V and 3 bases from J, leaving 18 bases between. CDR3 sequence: CATAHTIRDTEAFF. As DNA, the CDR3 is TGCGCCACCGCACATACCATACGTGACACTGAAGCTTTCTTT.

CDR3 in amino acids: CASSLVPSGGANDEQFF. The CDR3 coding sequence is TGCGCCAGCAGCTTGGTTCCTAGCGGGGGGGCCAACGATGAGCAGTTCTTC. The V call is TRBV5-1, the J call TRBJ2-1; TRBD2 matches 12 bases. The V gene's germline CDR1 is SGHRS and CDR2 YFSETQ. The CDR3 loop spans 17 amino acids. With 0 bases clipped from V and 8 bases from J, the junction kept 9 bases outside the gene matches. The variable domain in full, with the rest retrieved from reference TRBV5-1 and TRBJ2-1, is KAGVTQTPRYLIKTRGQQVTLSCSPISGHRSVSWYQQTPGQGLQFLFEYFSETQRNKGNFPGRFSGRQFSNSRSEMNVSTLELGDSALYLCASSLVPSGGANDEQFFGPGTRLTVL.